The T cell receptor beta chain under discussion was sequenced for a study of cytomegalovirus exposure and HLA in healthy donors. The ends were cut back, 0 bases at V and 10 bases at J, with 13 bases in the middle. The CDR3 consists of 15 residues. Looked up from germline, CDR1 is SGHDN and CDR2 is FVKESK. The table came from immunoSEQ multiplex PCR; TCRdb's copy has only in-frame clones and leaves some out. The sample carries 200,000 to 250,000 clones, around four fifths recorded once. The chain combines TRBV14 with TRBJ1-6; D may be TRBD1 (6 bases). This receptor was taken from a woman between 18 and 30 years old in good health and CMV-seronegative. The sample taken for sequencing was PBMCs. CDR3 amino acids: CASSQETGRGSPLHF. For the CDR3, the DNA is TGTGCCAGCAGCCAAGAAACAGGGCGAGGATCACCCCTCCACTTT. Filled out from reference TRBV14 and TRBJ1-6, the complete variable domain reads EAGVTQFPSHSVIEKGQTVTLRCDPISGHDNLYWYRRVMGKEIKFLLHFVKESKQDESGMPNNRFLAERTGGTYSTLKVQPAELEDSGVYFCASSQETGRGSPLHFGNGTRLTVT.